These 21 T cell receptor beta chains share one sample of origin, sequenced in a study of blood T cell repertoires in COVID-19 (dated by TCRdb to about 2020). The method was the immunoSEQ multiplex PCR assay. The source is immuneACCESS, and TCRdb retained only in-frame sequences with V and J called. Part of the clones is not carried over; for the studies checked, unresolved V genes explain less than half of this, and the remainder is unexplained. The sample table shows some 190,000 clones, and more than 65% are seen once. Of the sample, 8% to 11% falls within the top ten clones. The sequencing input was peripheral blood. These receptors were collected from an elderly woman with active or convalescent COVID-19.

As DNA, the CDR3 is TGTGCCAGCAGCTCGGGACAGTACACTGAAGCTTTCTTT. Amino acids: CASSSGQYTEAFF. J is TRBJ1-1 and V is TRBV7-6; 7 bases match TRBD1. After removal of 4 bases from V and 3 bases from J, the junction contained 2 bases not matched to a gene. From germline, CDR1 is SGHVS and CDR2 FNYEAQ. The CDR3 extends over 13 amino acids. The full variable domain, in which reference TRBV7-6 and TRBJ1-1 provide the parts outside the CDR3, is GAGVSQSPRYKVTKRGQDVALRCDPISGHVSLYWYRQALGQGPEFLTYFNYEAQQDKSGLPNDRFSAERPEGSISTLTIQRTEQRDSAMYRCASSSGQYTEAFFGQGTRLTVV.

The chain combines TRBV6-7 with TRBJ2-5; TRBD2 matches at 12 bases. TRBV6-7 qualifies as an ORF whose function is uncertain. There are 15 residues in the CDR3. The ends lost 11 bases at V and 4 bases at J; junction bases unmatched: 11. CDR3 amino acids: CACPSLLAGGETQYF. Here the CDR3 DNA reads TGTGCCTGCCCTTCCTTACTAGCGGGAGGAGAGACCCAGTACTTC.

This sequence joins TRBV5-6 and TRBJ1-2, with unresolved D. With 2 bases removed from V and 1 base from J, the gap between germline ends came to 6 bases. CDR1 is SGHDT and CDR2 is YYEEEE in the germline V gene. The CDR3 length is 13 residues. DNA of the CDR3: TGTGCCAGCAGCTTCCGGGGTAACTATGGCTACACCTTC. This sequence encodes CASSFRGNYGYTF. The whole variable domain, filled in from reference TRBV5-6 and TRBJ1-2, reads DAGVTQSPTHLIKTRGQQVTLRCSPKSGHDTVSWYQQALGQGPQFIFQYYEEEERQRGNFPDRFSGHQFPNYSSELNVNALLLGDSALYLCASSFRGNYGYTFGSGTRLTVV.

The CDR3 region is CASSVGGLAGANEQFF. For the CDR3, the DNA is TGTGCCAGCAGCGTGGGTGGACTAGCGGGAGCCAATGAGCAGTTCTTC. This chain joins TRBV9 and TRBJ2-1, with 13 nucleotides matching TRBD2. CDR3 length equals 16 residues. The V segment lost 2 bases and the J segment 6 bases; nucleotides outside the gene matches: 5. Germline V gives CDR1 SGDLS, CDR2 YYNGEE.

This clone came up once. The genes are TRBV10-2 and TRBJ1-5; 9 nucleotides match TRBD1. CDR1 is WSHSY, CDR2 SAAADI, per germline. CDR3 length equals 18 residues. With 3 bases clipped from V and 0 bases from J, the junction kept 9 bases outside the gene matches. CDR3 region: CASSDTTGGTYSNQPQHF. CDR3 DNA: TGCGCCAGCAGTGATACGACAGGGGGTACCTATAGCAATCAGCCCCAGCATTTT.

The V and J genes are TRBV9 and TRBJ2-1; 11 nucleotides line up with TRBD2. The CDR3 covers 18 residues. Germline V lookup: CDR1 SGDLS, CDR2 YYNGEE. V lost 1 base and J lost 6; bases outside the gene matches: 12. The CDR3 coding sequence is TGTGCCAGCAGCGTAACTATCCCCGGGACTAGCGGTCCCAATGAGCAGTTCTTC. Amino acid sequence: CASSVTIPGTSGPNEQFF.

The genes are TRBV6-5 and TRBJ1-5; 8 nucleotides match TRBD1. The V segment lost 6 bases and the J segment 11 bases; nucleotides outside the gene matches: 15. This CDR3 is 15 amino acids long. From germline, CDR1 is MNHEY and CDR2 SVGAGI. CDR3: CASSPRGGQVYTQHF. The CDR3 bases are TGTGCCAGCAGCCCGCGGGGGGGACAGGTTTATACCCAGCATTTT.

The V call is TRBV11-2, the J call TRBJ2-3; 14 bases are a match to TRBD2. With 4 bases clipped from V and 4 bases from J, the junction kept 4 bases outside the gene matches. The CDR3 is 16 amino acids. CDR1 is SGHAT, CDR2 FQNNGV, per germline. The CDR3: CASSSGLAGGPDTQYF. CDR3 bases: TGTGCCAGCAGCTCCGGACTAGCGGGAGGACCAGATACGCAGTATTTT.

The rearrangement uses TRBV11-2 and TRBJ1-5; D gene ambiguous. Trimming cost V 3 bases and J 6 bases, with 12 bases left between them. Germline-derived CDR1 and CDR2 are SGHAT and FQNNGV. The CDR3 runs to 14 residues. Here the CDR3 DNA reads TGTGCCAGCAGCTTTAGCCAGGAGGTTCAGCCCCAGCATTTT. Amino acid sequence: CASSFSQEVQPQHF. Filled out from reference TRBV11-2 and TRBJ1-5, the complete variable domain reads EAGVAQSPRYKIIEKRQSVAFWCNPISGHATLYWYQQILGQGPKLLIQFQNNGVVDDSQLPKDRFSAERLKGVDSTLKIQPAKLEDSAVYLCASSFSQEVQPQHFGDGTRLSIL.

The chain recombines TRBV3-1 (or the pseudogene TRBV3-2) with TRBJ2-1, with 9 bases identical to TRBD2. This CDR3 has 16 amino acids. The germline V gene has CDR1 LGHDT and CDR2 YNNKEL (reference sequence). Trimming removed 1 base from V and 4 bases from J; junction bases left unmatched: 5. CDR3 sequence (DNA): TGTGCCAGCAGCCAAGGTCCTAGCGGGATATACAATGAGCAGTTCTTC. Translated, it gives CASSQGPSGIYNEQFF.

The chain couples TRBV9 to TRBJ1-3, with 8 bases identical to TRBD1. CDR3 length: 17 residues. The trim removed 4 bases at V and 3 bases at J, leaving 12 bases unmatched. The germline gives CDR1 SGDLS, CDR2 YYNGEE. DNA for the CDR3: TGTGCCAGCAGCACCCCCTCACAGGGGGTAGGTGGAAACACCATATATTTT. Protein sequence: CASSTPSQGVGGNTIYF.

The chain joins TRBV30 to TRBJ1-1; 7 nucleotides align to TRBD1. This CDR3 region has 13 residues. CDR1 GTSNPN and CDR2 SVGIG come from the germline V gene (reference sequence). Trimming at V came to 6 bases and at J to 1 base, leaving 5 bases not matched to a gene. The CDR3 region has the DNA TGTGCCTGCACGGACAGGAAGAACACTGAAGCTTTCTTT. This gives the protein CACTDRKNTEAFF. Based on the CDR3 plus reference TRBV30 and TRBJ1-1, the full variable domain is SQTIHQWPATLVQPVGSPLSLECTVEGTSNPNLYWYRQAAGRGLQLLFYSVGIGQISSEVPQNLSASRPQDRQFILSSKKLLLSDSGFYLCACTDRKNTEAFFGQGTRLTVV.

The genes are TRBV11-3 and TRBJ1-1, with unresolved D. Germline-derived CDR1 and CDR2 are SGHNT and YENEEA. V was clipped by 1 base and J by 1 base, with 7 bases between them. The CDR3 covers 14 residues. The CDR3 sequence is CASSLGTRNTEAFF. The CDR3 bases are TGTGCCAGCAGCTTAGGAACAAGGAACACTGAAGCTTTCTTT.

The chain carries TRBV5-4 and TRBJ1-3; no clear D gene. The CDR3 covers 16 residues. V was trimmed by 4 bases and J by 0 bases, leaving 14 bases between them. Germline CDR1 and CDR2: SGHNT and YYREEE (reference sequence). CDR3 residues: CASSEGLLGSGNTIYF. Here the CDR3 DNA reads TGTGCCAGCAGCGAAGGACTGTTGGGCTCTGGAAACACCATATATTTT.

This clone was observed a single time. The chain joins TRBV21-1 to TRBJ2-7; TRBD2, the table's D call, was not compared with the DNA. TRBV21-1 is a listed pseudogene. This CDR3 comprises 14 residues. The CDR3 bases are TGTGCCAGCAGCCGTACTAGCGGACCCTACGAGCAGTACTTC. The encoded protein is CASSRTSGPYEQYF.

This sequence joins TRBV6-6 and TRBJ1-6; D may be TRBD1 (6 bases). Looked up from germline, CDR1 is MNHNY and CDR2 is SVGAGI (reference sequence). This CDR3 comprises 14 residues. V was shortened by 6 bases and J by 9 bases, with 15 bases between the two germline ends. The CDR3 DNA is TGTGCCAGCAGCCCGGGACAAGGGGGTTCACCCCTCCACTTT. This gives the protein CASSPGQGGSPLHF.

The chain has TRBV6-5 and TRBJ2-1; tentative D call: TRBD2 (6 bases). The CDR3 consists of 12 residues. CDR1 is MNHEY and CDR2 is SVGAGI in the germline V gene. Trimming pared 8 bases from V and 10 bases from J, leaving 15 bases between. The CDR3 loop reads CASWGGKAEQFF. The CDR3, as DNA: TGTGCCAGCTGGGGAGGCAAGGCCGAGCAGTTCTTC.

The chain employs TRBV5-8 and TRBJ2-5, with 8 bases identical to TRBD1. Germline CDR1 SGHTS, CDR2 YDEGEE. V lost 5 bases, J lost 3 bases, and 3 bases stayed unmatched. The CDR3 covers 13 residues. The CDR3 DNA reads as TGTGCCAGCAGTCAGACAGGGGAAGAGACCCAGTACTTC. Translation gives CASSQTGEETQYF.

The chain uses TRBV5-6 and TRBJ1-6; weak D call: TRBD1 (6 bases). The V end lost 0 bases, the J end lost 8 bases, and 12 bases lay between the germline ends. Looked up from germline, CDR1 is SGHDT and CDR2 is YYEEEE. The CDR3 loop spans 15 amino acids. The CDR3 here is CASSLGGGDYSPLHF. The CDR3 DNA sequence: TGTGCCAGCAGCTTGGGAGGGGGAGATTATTCACCCCTCCACTTT.

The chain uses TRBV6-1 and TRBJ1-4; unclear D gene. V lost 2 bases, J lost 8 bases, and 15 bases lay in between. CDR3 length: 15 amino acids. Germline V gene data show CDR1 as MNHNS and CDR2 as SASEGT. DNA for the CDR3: TGTGCCAGCAGTGAAAACGTCGCAGGTAGAGAAAAACTGTTTTTT. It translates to CASSENVAGREKLFF.

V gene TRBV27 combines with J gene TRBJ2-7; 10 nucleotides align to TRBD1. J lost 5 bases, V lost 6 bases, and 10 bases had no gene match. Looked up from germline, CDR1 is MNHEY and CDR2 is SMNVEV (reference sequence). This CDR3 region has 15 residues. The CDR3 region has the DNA TGTGCCAGCAGCTGGAGACAGGGGGCGTTCAACGAGCAGTACTTC. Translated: CASSWRQGAFNEQYF.